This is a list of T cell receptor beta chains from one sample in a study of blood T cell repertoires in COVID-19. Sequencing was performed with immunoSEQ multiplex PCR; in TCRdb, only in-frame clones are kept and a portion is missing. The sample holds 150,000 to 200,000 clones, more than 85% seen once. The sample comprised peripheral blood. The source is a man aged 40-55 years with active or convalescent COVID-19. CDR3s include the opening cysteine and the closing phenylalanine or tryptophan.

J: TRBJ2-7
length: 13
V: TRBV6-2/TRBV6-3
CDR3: CASSPLGVSEQYF

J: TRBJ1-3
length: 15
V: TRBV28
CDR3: CASSLLGASGNTIYF

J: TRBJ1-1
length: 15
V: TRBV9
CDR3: CASSVLGATNTEAFF

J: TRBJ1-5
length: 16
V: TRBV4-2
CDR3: CASSQEGGGSNQPQHF

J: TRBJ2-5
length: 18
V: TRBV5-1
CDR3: CASSLGTLAGASQETQYF

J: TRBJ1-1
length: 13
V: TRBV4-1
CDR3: CASSQTPRSGAFF

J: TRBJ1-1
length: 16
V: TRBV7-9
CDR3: CASSRSQTGRGTEAFF

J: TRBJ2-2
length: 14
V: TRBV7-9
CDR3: CASRGQGNTGELFF

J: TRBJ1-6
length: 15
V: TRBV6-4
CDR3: CASSVGGAGQSTLHF

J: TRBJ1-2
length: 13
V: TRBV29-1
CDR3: CSVEAQGTYGYTF

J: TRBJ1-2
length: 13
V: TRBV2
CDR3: CASSETGLYGYTF

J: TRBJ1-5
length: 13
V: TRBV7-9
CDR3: CATSRGPNQPQHF

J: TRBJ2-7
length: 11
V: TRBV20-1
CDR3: CSSGTPYEQYF

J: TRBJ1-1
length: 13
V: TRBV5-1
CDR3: CASSPTDNTEAFF

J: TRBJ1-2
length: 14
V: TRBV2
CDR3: CASSGGTGGHGYTF

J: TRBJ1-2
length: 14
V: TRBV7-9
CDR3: CASSFQQGVEGYTF

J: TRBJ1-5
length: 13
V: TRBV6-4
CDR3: CASSEGPGQPQHF

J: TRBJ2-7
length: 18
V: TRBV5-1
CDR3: CASSFVLQGKGSSYEQYF

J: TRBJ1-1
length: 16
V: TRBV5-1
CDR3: CASSLWDSLLNTEAFF

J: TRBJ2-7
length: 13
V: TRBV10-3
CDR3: CAITATGSHEQYF

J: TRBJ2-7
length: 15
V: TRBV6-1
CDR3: CASSEERTGIYEQYF

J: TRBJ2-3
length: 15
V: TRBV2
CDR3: CASSEGRTITDTQYF

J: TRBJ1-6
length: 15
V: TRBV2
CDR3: CASSPSRGDNSPLHF

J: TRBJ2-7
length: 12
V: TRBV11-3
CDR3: CASSLHGSEQYF

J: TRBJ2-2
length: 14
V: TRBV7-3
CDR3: CASSSGANTGELFF

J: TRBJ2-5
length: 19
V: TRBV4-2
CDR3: CASSQEGEWRDRGGETQYF

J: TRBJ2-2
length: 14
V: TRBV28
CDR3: CASSRLGGDGELFF

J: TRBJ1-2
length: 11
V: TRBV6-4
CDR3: CATKDTYGYTF

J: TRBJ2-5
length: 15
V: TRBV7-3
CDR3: CASSAYGTGQETQYF

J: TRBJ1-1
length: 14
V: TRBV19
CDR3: CASSRDRGSTEAFF

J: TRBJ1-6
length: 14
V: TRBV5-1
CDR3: CASSLEVVMSPLHF

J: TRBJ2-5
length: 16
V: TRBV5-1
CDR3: CASSPPDRNEGETQYF

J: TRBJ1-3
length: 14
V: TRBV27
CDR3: CASSFRGSGNTIYF

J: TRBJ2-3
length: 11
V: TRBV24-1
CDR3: CATREGVTQYF

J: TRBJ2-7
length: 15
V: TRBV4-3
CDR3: CASSQDSGGAVEQYF

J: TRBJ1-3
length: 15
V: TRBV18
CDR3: CASSPTESPGNTIYF

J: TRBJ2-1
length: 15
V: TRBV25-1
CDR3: CASSVPLAGYNEQFF

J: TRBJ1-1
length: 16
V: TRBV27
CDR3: CASSLVGAGGVTEAFF

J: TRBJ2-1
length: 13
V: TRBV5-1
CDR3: CASSLDHTGGTFF

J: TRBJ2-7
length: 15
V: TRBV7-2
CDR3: CASSLAAGFSYEQYF

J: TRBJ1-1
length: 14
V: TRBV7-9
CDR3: CASSWGDRHTEAFF